A selection of T cell receptor beta chains follows, all from one sample in a study of CD8+CD57+ T cells in acquired aplastic anemia. Each CDR3 protein gets one entry after TCRdb re-called the reads with MiXCR. The sample yields some 190,000 distinct CDR3 sequences, approximately 45% seen once. The sequencing sample was made of sorted CD4+, CD8+, or CD8+CD57+ T cells (not recorded which) from PBMCs. The receptors were sampled from a human donor in good health. CDR3s include the opening cysteine and the closing phenylalanine or tryptophan. A D gene is named only where the DNA matches it firmly. For some rows the clone size is stated as once, few or many, or as a class when expanded; others skip it.

V gene	clone size	J gene	D gene	CDR3 protein	CDR3 DNA
TRBV25-1	once	TRBJ2-3	TRBD1	CASSPRDRYTDTQYF	TGTGCCAGCAGTCCCCGGGACAGATACACAGATACGCAGTATTTT
TRBV11-1	.	TRBJ2-3	.	CASSPGKSTTDTQYF	TGTGCCAGCAGCCCGGGGAAGAGCACCACAGATACGCAGTATTTT
TRBV7-9	many	TRBJ2-3	.	CASSLALVFGVSTDTQYF	TGTGCCAGCAGCTTAGCCTTGGTTTTCGGGGTTAGCACAGATACGCAGTATTTT
TRBV12-3/TRBV12-4	many	TRBJ1-6	TRBD1	CASSPRDRGLSSYNSPLHF	TGTGCCAGCAGTCCCCGGGACAGGGGCCTTAGCTCCTATAATTCACCCCTCCACTTT
TRBV5-5	many	TRBJ1-5	.	CASSLVGGNQPQHF	TGTGCCAGCAGCTTGGTGGGAGGCAATCAGCCCCAGCATTTT
TRBV4-1	.	TRBJ2-7	.	CASSQGRGGLYEQYF	TGCGCCAGCAGCCAAGGGAGAGGGGGGCTTTACGAGCAGTACTTC
TRBV7-2	.	TRBJ2-2	.	CASSLGVAAGELSF	TGTGCCAGCAGCTTAGGGGTGGCGGCCGGGGAGCTGTCTTTT
TRBV20-1	many	TRBJ1-6	.	CSAPLGSYNSPLHF	TGCAGTGCTCCCCTTGGCTCCTATAATTCACCCCTCCACTTT
TRBV2	.	TRBJ2-7	.	CATGPLLREQYF	TGTGCCACAGGACCATTACTACGCGAGCAGTACTTC
TRBV5-4	.	TRBJ1-6	.	CASSQTGNNSPLHF	TGTGCCAGCAGCCAGACCGGGAATAATTCACCCCTCCACTTT
TRBV24-1	once	TRBJ2-5	.	CATSDPPTVQETQYF	TGTGCCACCAGTGATCCACCGACAGTCCAAGAGACCCAGTACTTC
TRBV3-1	.	TRBJ2-5	TRBD2	CASSPGTSGSWGETQYF	TGTGCCAGCAGCCCCGGGACTAGCGGGAGCTGGGGAGAGACCCAGTACTTC
TRBV25-1	.	TRBJ2-7	.	CASITGGEQYF	TGTGCCAGCATCACTGGGGGTGAGCAGTACTTC
TRBV9	many	TRBJ1-2	.	CASSVSTSGGAFGYTF	TGTGCCAGCAGCGTATCAACATCCGGGGGCGCGTTTGGCTACACCTTC
TRBV24-1	.	TRBJ2-3	.	CATSIAAADTQYF	TGTGCCACCAGTATAGCGGCGGCAGATACGCAGTATTTT
TRBV19	.	TRBJ2-5	TRBD1	CASSSTGEVRETQYF	TGTGCCAGTAGTAGTACAGGGGAAGTAAGAGAGACCCAGTACTTC
TRBV19	.	TRBJ1-2	.	CASSSWAYGYTF	TGTGCCAGTAGTTCATGGGCCTATGGCTACACCTTC
TRBV11-1	.	TRBJ2-6	TRBD1	CASSPRTGWNSGANVLTF	TGTGCCAGCAGCCCTAGGACAGGTTGGAACTCTGGGGCCAACGTCCTGACTTTC
TRBV19	.	TRBJ2-6	.	CTSSMGKAGGNVLTF	TGTACCAGTAGTATGGGAAAGGCAGGAGGCAACGTCCTGACTTTC
TRBV10-3	once	TRBJ1-2	TRBD1	CAISGQGANGYTF	TGTGCCATCAGTGGACAGGGGGCGAATGGCTACACCTTC
TRBV24-1	.	TRBJ2-1	.	CATSDWTDNEQFF	TGTGCCACCAGTGATTGGACGGACAATGAGCAGTTCTTC
TRBV20-1	once	TRBJ1-6	.	CSARAGDSPLHF	TGCAGCGCTAGGGCAGGAGATTCACCCCTCCACTTT
TRBV24-1	.	TRBJ2-3	.	CATSASQGGADTQYF	TGTGCCACCAGTGCTTCCCAGGGGGGCGCAGATACGCAGTATTTT
TRBV2	.	TRBJ2-7	.	CASRFLGAHEQYF	TGTGCCAGCAGATTTTTGGGGGCCCACGAGCAGTACTTC
TRBV9	many	TRBJ2-5	TRBD2	CASSVGRGGETQYF	TGTGCCAGCAGCGTAGGTAGGGGAGGGGAGACCCAGTACTTC
TRBV6-2/TRBV6-3	few	TRBJ2-1	TRBD2	CASSFRTSGRDEQFF	TGTGCCAGCAGTTTCCGGACTAGCGGGAGGGATGAGCAGTTCTTC
TRBV2	.	TRBJ1-1	.	CASSERRAEAFF	TGTGCCAGCAGTGAAAGGCGGGCAGAAGCTTTCTTT